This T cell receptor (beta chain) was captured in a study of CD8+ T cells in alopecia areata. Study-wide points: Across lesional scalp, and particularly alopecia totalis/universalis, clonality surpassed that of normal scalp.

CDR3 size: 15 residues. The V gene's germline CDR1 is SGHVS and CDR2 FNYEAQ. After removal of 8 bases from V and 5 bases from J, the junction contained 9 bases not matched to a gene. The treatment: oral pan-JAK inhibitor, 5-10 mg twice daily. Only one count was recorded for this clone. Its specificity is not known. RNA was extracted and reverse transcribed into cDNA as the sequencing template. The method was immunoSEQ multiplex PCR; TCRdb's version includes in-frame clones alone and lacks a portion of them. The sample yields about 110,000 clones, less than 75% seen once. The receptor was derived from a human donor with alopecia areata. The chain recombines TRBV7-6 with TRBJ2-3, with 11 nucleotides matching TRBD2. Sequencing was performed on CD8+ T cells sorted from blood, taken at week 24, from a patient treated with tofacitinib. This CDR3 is CASSLAGGPKDTQYF. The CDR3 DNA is TGTGCCAGCTCGTTAGCGGGGGGGCCGAAAGATACGCAGTATTTT.